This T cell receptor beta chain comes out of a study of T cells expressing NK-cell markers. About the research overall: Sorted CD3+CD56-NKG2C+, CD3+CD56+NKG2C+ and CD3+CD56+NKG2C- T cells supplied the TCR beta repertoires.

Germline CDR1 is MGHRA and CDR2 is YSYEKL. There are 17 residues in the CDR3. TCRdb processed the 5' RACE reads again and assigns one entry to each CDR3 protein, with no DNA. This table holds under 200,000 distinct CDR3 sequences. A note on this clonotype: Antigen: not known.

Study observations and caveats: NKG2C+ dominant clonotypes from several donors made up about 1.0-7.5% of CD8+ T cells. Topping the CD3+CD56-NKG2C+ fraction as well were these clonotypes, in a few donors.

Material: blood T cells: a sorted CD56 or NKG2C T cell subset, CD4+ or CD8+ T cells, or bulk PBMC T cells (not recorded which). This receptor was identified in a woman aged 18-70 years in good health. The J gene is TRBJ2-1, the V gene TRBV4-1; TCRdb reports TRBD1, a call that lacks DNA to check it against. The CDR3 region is CASSQDRAGVVANEQFF.